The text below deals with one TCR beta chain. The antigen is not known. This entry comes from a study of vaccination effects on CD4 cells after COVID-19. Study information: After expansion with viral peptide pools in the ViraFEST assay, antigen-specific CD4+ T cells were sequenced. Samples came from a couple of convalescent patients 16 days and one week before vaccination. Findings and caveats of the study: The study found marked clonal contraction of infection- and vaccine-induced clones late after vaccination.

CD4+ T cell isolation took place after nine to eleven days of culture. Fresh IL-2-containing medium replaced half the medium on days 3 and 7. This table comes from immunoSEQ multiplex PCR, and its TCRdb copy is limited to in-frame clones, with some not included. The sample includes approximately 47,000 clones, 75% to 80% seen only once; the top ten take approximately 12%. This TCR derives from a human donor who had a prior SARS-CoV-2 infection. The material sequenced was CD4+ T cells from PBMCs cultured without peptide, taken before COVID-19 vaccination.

CDR3 bases: TGCGCCAGCAGCCAAGATTTTGATCAGCCCCAGCATTTT. This codes for CASSQDFDQPQHF. This sequence joins TRBV4-3 and TRBJ1-5; D is uncertain. The germline gives CDR1 LGHNA, CDR2 YSLEER. Trimming shortened V by 0 bases and J by 5 bases, and 5 bases separated the two germline ends. This CDR3 region has 13 residues.